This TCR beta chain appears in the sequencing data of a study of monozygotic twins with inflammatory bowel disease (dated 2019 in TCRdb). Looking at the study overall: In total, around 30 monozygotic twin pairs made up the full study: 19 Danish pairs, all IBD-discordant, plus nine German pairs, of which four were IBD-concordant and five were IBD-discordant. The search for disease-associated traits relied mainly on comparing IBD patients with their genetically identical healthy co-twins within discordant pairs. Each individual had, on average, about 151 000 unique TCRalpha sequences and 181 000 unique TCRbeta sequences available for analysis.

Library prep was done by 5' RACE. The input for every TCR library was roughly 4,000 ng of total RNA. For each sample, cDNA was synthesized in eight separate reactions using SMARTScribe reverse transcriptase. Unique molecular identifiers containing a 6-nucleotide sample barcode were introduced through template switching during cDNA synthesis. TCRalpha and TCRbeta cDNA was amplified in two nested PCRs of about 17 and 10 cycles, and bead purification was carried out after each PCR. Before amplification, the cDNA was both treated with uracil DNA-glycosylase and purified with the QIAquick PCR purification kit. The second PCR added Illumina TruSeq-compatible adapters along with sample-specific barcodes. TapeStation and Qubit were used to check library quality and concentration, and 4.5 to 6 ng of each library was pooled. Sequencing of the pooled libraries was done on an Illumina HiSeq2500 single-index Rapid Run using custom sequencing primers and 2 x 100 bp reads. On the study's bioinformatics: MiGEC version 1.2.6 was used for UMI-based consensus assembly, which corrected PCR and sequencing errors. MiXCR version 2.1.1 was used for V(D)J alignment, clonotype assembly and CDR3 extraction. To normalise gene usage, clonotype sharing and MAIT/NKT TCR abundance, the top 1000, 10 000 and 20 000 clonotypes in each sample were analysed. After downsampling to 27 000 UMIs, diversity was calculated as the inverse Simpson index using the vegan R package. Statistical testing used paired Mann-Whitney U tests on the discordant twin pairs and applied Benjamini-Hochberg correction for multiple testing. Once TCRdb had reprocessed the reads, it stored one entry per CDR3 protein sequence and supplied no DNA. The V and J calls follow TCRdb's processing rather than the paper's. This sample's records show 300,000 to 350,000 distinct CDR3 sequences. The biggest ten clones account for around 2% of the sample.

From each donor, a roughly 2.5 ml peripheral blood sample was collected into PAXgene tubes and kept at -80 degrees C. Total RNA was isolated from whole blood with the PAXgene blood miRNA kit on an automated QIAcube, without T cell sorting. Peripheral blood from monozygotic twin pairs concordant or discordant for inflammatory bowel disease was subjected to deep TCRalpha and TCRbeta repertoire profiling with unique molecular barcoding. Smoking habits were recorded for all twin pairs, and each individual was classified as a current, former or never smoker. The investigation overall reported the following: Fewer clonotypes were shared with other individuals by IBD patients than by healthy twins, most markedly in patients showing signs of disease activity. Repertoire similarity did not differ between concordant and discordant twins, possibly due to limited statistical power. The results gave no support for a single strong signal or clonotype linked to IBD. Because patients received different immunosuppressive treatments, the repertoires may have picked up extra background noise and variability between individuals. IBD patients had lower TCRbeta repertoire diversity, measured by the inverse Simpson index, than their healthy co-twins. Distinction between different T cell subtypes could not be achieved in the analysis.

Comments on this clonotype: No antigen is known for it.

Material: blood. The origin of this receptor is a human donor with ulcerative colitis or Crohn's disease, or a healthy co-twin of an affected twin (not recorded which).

CDR3 reads: CSARDGGRGQETQYF. The chain was built from TRBV20-1 and TRBJ2-5; TCRdb names TRBD2, which stays unverified in the absence of DNA. CDR1 and CDR2, looked up from the germline V gene (reference sequence), are DFQATT and SNEGSKA. The CDR3 runs 15 amino acids, cysteine and phenylalanine included. No DNA appears here.